This TCR beta chain came from a study of technical replicates of blood from a few donors. Sequencing was performed with immunoSEQ multiplex PCR; in TCRdb, only in-frame clones are kept and a portion is missing. This table has more than 90,000 clones, under 96% appearing once. Trimming cost V 0 bases and J 4 bases; bases outside gene matches: 13. CDR1 and CDR2 (germline): SGHRS, YFSETQ. The CDR3 covers 17 residues. The sequence was obtained from a human donor in good health. The genes are TRBV5-1 and TRBJ2-7; 7 bases are a match to TRBD2. Sample: T cells isolated from PBMCs. CDR3 in DNA: TGCGCCAGCAGCTTGGCTCTCGAGGGTAGCGGGTATTACGAGCAGTACTTC. Its translation is CASSLALEGSGYYEQYF.